This passage covers 11 T cell receptor beta chains from one sample sequenced in a study of response to subunit inactivated influenza vaccine. Using its own MiXCR run on the RT-PCR reads, TCRdb lists one record per CDR3 protein. This table holds approximately 500,000 distinct CDR3 sequences, under 30% found once. These records were also assigned to another study, of T cells expressing NK-cell markers. That work adds: The cDNA for TCR beta came from 5'RACE template switching with UMIs.

The sample consisted of CD4+ T cells sorted from PBMCs, taken 11 to 12 days after vaccination. These TCRs come from a man aged 45-65 years who received an inactivated influenza vaccine.

This clonotype appeared a few times. This chain uses TRBV10-3 with TRBJ2-7; 9 nucleotides align to TRBD1. The CDR3 totals 14 residues. Germline lookup yields CDR1 ENHRY and CDR2 SYGVKD. The junction had 6 bases not matched to a gene; V was cut back by 4 bases and J by 5 bases. Written as DNA, the CDR3 is TGTGCCATCAGTGGCGGGACAGGGCTGGACGAGCAGTACTTC. Amino acid sequence: CAISGGTGLDEQYF.

CDR3 sequence (DNA): TGCGCCAGCACAGGGCCAAACACCGGGGAGCTGTTTTTT. Translated: CASTGPNTGELFF. The chain is built from TRBV5-1 and TRBJ2-2, with D possibly being TRBD1 (5 bases). V gave up 6 bases and J gave up 2 bases, with 8 bases separating them. CDR1 and CDR2 from the germline V gene are SGHRS and YFSETQ. The CDR3 sequence is 13 residues long.

There are many counts of this clonotype. The V call is TRBV5-1, the J call TRBJ2-7; D possibly corresponds to TRBD1 (6 bases). Trimming took 4 bases from V and 0 from J, leaving 8 bases between them. The germline V gene has CDR1 SGHRS and CDR2 YFSETQ. The CDR3 totals 13 residues. CDR3 loop: CASSRDTSYEQYF. The CDR3 DNA sequence: TGCGCCAGCAGCCGGGACACCTCCTACGAGCAGTACTTC.

The CDR3 spells CASSPSPGGGYTF. The CDR3 region has the DNA TGTGCCAGCAGCCCATCCCCAGGGGGAGGCTACACCTTC. The chain carries TRBV7-3 and TRBJ1-2; the match to TRBD1 covers 7 bases. Germline-derived CDR1 and CDR2 are SGHTA and FQGTGA. This CDR3 is built from 13 residues. Unmatched junction bases numbered 8, after V lost 5 bases and J lost 8 bases.

V and J are TRBV5-1 and TRBJ2-1, with a possible D match to TRBD2 (6 bases). Germline CDR1 SGHRS, CDR2 YFSETQ. The CDR3 spans 14 residues. V was cut by 4 bases and J by 8 bases, with 16 bases left in between. The DNA of the CDR3 is TGCGCCAGCAGCGGACTACTAGGGGAGGATGAGCAGTTCTTC. This codes for CASSGLLGEDEQFF.

The chain combines TRBV9 with TRBJ2-5; D not resolved. The CDR3 has 14 amino acids. V lost 4 bases and J 8 bases, leaving 18 bases between the germline ends. Per germline, CDR1 SGDLS and CDR2 YYNGEE. The CDR3: CASSSSPSSGTQYF. The CDR3 nucleotides read TGTGCCAGCAGCTCGAGTCCCTCCTCGGGTACCCAGTACTTC.

This clonotype was counted ten times or more. The chain recombines TRBV11-3 with TRBJ2-3; D gene ambiguous. Germline V gives CDR1 SGHNT, CDR2 YENEEA. The CDR3 totals 13 residues. The V end was cut by 6 bases, the J end by 0 bases, with 7 bases between. The CDR3, as DNA: TGTGCCAGCAGTTTTGGTAGCACAGATACGCAGTATTTT. Translated, it gives CASSFGSTDTQYF.

V is TRBV6-2 or TRBV6-3 and J is TRBJ2-7; 11 bases are shared with TRBD2. V shed 5 bases, J shed 3 bases, and the junction held 9 bases outside the gene matches. Germline loops: CDR1 MNHEY, CDR2 SVGEGT. The CDR3 totals 16 residues. The CDR3 DNA reads TGTGCCAGCAGTGACCGGCCAGGGACTAGCGGCTACGAGCAGTACTTC. It codes for CASSDRPGTSGYEQYF.

This chain links TRBV18 with TRBJ1-5; D gene ambiguous. The CDR3 has 15 amino acids. Germline V gene data show CDR1 as KGHSH and CDR2 as LQKENI. V was clipped by 3 bases and J by 3 bases, with 12 bases between them. The CDR3 sequence is CASSPGRVPNQPQHF. The CDR3 nucleotides read TGTGCCAGCTCACCTGGACGGGTTCCCAATCAGCCCCAGCATTTT.

This clonotype has more than one count but fewer than ten. The gene calls are TRBV14 and TRBJ2-1, with a weak D call TRBD2 (6 bases). In germline, CDR1 is SGHDN, CDR2 FVKESK. The CDR3 sequence is 17 residues long. V was shortened by 3 bases and J by 4 bases, with 19 bases between the two germline ends. CDR3 DNA: TGTGCCAGCAGCCAGAGCGTCACGGGGGTGACGTACAATGAGCAGTTCTTC. Translation gives CASSQSVTGVTYNEQFF.

V is TRBV11-3 and J is TRBJ2-5; 10 bases map to TRBD2. Germline CDR1 and CDR2: SGHNT and YENEEA. The CDR3 is made up of 15 amino acids. V shed 2 bases and J 4 bases; nucleotides not matched to a gene: 4. CDR3 in amino acids: CASSLSGRVPETQYF. CDR3 in DNA: TGTGCCAGCAGCTTAAGCGGGAGGGTCCCAGAGACCCAGTACTTC.